This TCR beta chain came from a study of blood T cells in healthy people across ages. V lost 0 bases and J 7 bases, leaving 8 bases between the germline ends. CDR3 length: 13 amino acids. The V gene's germline CDR1 is SGHKS and CDR2 YYEKEE (reference sequence). A second about 6 to 11 cycle PCR used barcoded and J-beta primers. A single record per CDR3 protein comes from TCRdb applying MiXCR to the 5' RACE reads. Of more than 650,000 distinct CDR3 sequences listed, more than 25% were seen once; the top ten hold around 3%. The same data also contributed to another study, on T cells of mothers and their children.

The chain employs TRBV5-5 and TRBJ1-5; D unclear. Sequencing was carried out using blood. This sequence was found in a boy aged 5-17 years in good health. This CDR3 is CASSLGVRQPQHF. DNA of the CDR3: TGTGCCAGCAGCTTGGGGGTCAGGCAGCCCCAGCATTTT.